The table lists the clone carrying this T cell receptor (beta chain) with a few counts. Its antigen is unknown. A mixed TRB-A/B primer pool amplified rearranged TRB by multiplex touch-down PCR. TCRdb independently ran MiXCR on the multiplex PCR reads; one entry per CDR3 protein. The data show 9,400 or so distinct CDR3 sequences, around 39% seen once. The template was genomic DNA from peripheral blood, not RNA. The data belong to a study of T cell repertoires in aging, cancer and after chemotherapy. Study-level results: Rebound thymic output was suggested by rising median generation probability during chemotherapy in each cancer cohort. Loss of evenness, beyond lost richness, contributed to age-related TCR diversity decline in cancer patients. These repertoire data do not allow conclusions about immunological memory after chemotherapy.

V was trimmed by 0 bases and J by 0 bases, leaving 11 bases between them. This CDR3 is 15 amino acids long. Germline CDR1 is GTSNPN and CDR2 is SVGIG (reference sequence). This TCR was recovered from a human donor in good health. J is TRBJ1-1 and V is TRBV30, with D maybe TRBD1 (5 bases). The specimen sequenced was blood. CDR3 sequence reads: CAWSVLGTMNTEAFF. CDR3 coding DNA: TGTGCCTGGAGTGTACTCGGGACCATGAACACTGAAGCTTTCTTT.